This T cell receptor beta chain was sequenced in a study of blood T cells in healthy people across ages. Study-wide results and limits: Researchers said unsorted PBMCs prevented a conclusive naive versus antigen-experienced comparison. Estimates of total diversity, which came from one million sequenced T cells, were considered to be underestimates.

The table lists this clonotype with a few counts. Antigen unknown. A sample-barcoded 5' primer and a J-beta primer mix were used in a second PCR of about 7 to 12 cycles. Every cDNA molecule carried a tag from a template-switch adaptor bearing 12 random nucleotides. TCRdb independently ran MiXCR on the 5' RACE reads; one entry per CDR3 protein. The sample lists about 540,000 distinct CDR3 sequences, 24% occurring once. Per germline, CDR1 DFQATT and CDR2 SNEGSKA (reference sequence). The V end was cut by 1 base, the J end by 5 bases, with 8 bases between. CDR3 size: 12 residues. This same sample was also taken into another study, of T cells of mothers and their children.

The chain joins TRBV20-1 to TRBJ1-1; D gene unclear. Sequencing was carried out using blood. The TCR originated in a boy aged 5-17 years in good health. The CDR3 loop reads CSARVIETEAFF. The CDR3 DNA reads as TGCAGTGCTAGAGTAATTGAGACTGAAGCTTTCTTT.